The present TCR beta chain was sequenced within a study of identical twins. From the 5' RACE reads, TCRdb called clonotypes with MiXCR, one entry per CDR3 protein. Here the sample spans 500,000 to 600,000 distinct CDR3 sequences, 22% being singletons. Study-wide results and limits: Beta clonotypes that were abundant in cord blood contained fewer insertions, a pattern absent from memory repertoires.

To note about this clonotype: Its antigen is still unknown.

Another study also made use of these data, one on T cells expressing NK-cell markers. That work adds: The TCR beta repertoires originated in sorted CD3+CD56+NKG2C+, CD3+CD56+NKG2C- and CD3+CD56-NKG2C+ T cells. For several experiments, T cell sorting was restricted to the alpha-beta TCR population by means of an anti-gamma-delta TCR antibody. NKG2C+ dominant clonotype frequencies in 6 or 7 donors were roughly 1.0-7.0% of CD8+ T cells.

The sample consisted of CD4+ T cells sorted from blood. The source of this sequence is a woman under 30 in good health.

CDR3 amino acids: CASSLSRGDEQFF. The CDR3 DNA reads as TGTGCCAGCAGCTTGAGTAGGGGTGATGAGCAGTTCTTC. The chain combines TRBV7-2 with TRBJ2-1; tentative D call: TRBD1 (5 bases). The germline V gene has CDR1 SGHTA and CDR2 FQGNSA. The CDR3 consists of 13 residues. V lost 3 bases and J lost 8, with 11 bases in between.